This TCR beta chain was documented in a study of cytomegalovirus exposure and HLA in healthy donors. Study-wide results and caveats: CMV antigen specificity was confirmed in vitro for a few CMV-associated chains.

In the case of this clone: Its cognate antigen is unknown.

Method: immunoSEQ multiplex PCR; TCRdb's copy keeps in-frame clones and lacks some. The sample has roughly 330,000 clones; about nine tenths are singletons. Germline CDR1 and CDR2: LGHNA and YSLEER. This CDR3 is 14 amino acids long. The ends lost 1 base at V and 3 bases at J; junction bases unmatched: 2. The origin of this receptor is a woman in her thirties in good health and CMV-seropositive. Sequenced sample: PBMCs. The chain uses TRBV4-3 and TRBJ1-1, with 7 bases matching TRBD1. CDR3 protein: CASSQATGDTEAFF. The CDR3 bases are TGCGCCAGCAGCCAAGCTACAGGGGACACTGAAGCTTTCTTT.